This TCR beta chain was obtained from a study of blood T cell repertoires in COVID-19. This clone was counted a few times. The assay was immunoSEQ multiplex PCR, and TCRdb's table has in-frame clones only and misses some. The data hold 150,000 to 200,000 clones, with 60% to 80% observed a single time. Germline lookup yields CDR1 SNHLY and CDR2 FYNNEI. The CDR3 length is 15 residues. V was trimmed by 3 bases and J by 4 bases, leaving 13 bases between them. The V gene is TRBV2, the J gene TRBJ1-5, with D perhaps matching TRBD1 (6 bases). Sequencing was done on a sample of peripheral blood. The receptor was isolated from a woman between 70 and 85 years old with acute or convalescent COVID-19. CDR3 loop: CASSDRGRANQPQHF. CDR3 coding DNA: TGTGCCAGCAGTGACAGGGGTAGGGCGAATCAGCCCCAGCATTTT.